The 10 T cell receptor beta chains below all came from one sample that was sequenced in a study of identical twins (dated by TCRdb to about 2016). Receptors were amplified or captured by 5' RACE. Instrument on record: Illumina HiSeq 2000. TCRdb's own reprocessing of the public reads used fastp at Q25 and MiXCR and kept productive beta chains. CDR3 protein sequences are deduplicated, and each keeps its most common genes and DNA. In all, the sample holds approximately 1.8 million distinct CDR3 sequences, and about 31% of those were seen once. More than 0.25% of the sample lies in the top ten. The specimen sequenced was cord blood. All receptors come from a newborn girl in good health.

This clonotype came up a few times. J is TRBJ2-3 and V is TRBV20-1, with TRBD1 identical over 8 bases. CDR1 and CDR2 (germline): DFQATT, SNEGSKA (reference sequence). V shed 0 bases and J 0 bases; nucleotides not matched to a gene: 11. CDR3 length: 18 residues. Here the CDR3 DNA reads TGCAGTGCTAGAGAGGGGCTTGGACAGGGCTCTAGCACAGATACGCAGTATTTT. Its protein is CSAREGLGQGSSTDTQYF.

This chain's CDR3 is CASSPYQGTLQETQYF. The CDR3 DNA follows: TGTGCCAGCAGTCCATACCAGGGGACCCTCCAAGAGACCCAGTACTTC. This chain joins TRBV27 and TRBJ2-5; perhaps TRBD1 as D (6 bases). From germline, CDR1 is MNHEY and CDR2 SMNVEV (reference sequence). V lost 5 bases to trimming and J lost 1 base, with 17 bases between them. This CDR3 spans 16 amino acids.

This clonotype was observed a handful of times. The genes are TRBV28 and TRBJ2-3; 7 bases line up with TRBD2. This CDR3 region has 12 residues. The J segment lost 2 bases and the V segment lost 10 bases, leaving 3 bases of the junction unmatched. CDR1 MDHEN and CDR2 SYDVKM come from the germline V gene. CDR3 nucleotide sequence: TGTGCCACGCGGGAGAACACAGATACGCAGTATTTT. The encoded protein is CATRENTDTQYF.

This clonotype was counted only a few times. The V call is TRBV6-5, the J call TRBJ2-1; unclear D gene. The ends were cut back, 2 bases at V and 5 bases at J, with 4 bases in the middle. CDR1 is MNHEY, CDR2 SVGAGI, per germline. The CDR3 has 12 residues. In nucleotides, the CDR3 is TGTGCCAGCAGTTACCCCCACAATGAGCAGTTCTTC. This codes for CASSYPHNEQFF.

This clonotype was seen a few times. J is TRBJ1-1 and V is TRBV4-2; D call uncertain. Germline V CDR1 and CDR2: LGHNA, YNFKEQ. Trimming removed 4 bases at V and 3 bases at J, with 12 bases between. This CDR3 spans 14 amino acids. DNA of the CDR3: TGTGCCAGCAGCCTAGAGGGTATTGACACTGAAGCTTTCTTT. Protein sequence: CASSLEGIDTEAFF.

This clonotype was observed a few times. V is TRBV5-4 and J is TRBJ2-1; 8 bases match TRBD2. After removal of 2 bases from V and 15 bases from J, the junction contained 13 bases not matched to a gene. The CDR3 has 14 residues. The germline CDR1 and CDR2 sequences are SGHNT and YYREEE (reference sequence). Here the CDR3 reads CASSLAGVLYDSFF. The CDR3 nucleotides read TGTGCCAGCAGCTTAGCGGGAGTGCTGTATGACTCGTTCTTC.

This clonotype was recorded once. The CDR3 here is CASRNVGRGYEQYF. The CDR3 DNA sequence: TGTGCCAGCAGGAATGTGGGGAGGGGCTACGAGCAGTACTTC. The rearrangement joins TRBV12-3 or TRBV12-4 to TRBJ2-7; 7 nucleotides match TRBD2. The CDR3 spans 14 residues. Trimming cost V 6 bases and J 3 bases; bases outside gene matches: 8.

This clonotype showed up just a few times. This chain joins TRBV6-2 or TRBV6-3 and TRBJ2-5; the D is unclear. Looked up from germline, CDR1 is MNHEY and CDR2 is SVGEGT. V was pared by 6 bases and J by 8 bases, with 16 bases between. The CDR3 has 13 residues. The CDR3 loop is CASRLGRVVTQYF. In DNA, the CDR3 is TGTGCCAGCAGGCTGGGAAGAGTGGTTACCCAGTACTTC.

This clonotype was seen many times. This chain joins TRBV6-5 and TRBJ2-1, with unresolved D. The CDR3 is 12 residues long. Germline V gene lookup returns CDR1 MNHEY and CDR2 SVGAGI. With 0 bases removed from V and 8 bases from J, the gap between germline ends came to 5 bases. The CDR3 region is CASSYSGYEQFF. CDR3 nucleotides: TGTGCCAGCAGTTACTCAGGGTATGAGCAGTTCTTC.

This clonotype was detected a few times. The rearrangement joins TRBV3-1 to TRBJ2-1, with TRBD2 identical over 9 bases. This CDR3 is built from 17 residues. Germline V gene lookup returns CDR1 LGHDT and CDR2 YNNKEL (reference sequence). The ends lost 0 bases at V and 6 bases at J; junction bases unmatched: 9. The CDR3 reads CASSQDQLAGVGNEQFF. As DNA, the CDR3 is TGTGCCAGCAGCCAAGATCAATTAGCGGGGGTCGGCAATGAGCAGTTCTTC.